Described below is a single TCR beta chain sequence and its context. The antigen is undetermined. This sample was included in a study of CD8 T cells in ankylosing spondylitis. Findings and caveats of the study: Made up of fewer than ten highly homologous variants, a TCR beta motif appeared characteristic of ankylosing spondylitis blood.

TCRdb recomputed calls from the 5' RACE reads with MiXCR, one row per CDR3 protein. The sample lists fewer than 750,000 distinct CDR3 sequences; around 19% were seen once. This CDR3 has 13 residues. Germline CDR1 is MNHEY and CDR2 is SMNVEV (reference sequence). Trimming shortened V by 6 bases and J by 4 bases, and 12 bases separated the two germline ends. This clonotype was obtained from a male donor with ankylosing spondylitis. Sequencing input: blood, either unsorted or a sorted T cell fraction (not recorded which). The chain has TRBV27 and TRBJ1-2; perhaps TRBD1 as D (5 bases). CDR3 DNA sequence: TGTGCCAGCAGCCCCGAGGGGACCTATGGCTACACCTTC. Translated: CASSPEGTYGYTF.